These 11 T cell receptor beta chains were sequenced from one sample in a study of blood T cells in healthy people across ages (dated by TCRdb to about 2015). The library was prepared using 5' RACE. TCRdb names Illumina HiSeq 2500 as the instrument used. A second PCR of about 6 to 11 cycles was performed with a sample-barcoded 5' primer and a J-beta primer mix. The public reads were reanalyzed by TCRdb: fastp trimming at Q25, MiXCR alignment, in-frame beta chains only. Here each entry gathers all rows of one CDR3 protein and keeps the most common genes and DNA. This sample gives 450,000 to 700,000 distinct CDR3 sequences in total; 27% of them show up just once. The ten largest account for 15% to 20% of the sample. Sequencing was carried out using blood. The receptors were gathered from a woman aged 70-85 years in good health.

This clonotype has more than one count but fewer than ten. The CDR3: CATSDRTVQETQYF. CDR3 DNA: TGTGCCACCAGCGATCGGACGGTCCAAGAGACCCAGTACTTC. The chain employs TRBV24-1 and TRBJ2-5; D is unresolved. V gave up 7 bases and J gave up 1 base, with 12 bases separating them. This CDR3 has 14 amino acids. CDR1 and CDR2 (germline): KGHDR, SFDVKD.

The chain joins TRBV5-1 to TRBJ2-5; 7 nucleotides line up with TRBD2. This CDR3 spans 13 amino acids. CDR1 is SGHRS, CDR2 YFSETQ, per germline. The junction had 9 bases not matched to a gene; V was cut back by 8 bases and J by 5 bases. The CDR3 sequence is CASCQRGGETQYF. CDR3 coding DNA: TGCGCCAGTTGTCAAAGGGGAGGGGAGACCCAGTACTTC.

Comments on this clonotype: One junction end does not reproduce the germline sequence, and a read error may be involved. The V call is TRBV7-9, the J call TRBJ1-2; TRBD1 matches at 8 bases. Germline V gives CDR1 SEHNR, CDR2 FQNEAQ (reference sequence). The CDR3 has 18 residues. The CDR3: CVSSLRPGQDRINYGYTF. The CDR3 DNA reads as TGTGTCAGCAGCTTGCGACCGGGACAGGACAGAATCAACTATGGCTACACCTTC.

Only a few counts were recorded for this clonotype. V and J are TRBV2 and TRBJ2-6; the D is unclear. The germline gives CDR1 SNHLY, CDR2 FYNNEI. V was cut by 2 bases and J by 1 base, with 12 bases left in between. This CDR3 has 17 residues. CDR3 loop: CASSESLKVSGANVLTF. Written as DNA, the CDR3 is TGTGCCAGCAGTGAATCTCTAAAGGTGTCTGGGGCCAACGTCCTGACTTTC.

V and J are TRBV5-5 and TRBJ2-3; D may be TRBD2 (6 bases). Germline V gene data show CDR1 as SGHKS and CDR2 as YYEKEE (reference sequence). The CDR3 loop spans 12 amino acids. The germline V and J ends were trimmed by 8 bases and 4 bases, with 11 bases remaining between them. The CDR3 nucleotides are TGTGCCAGTCGATTAGCGGCAGATACGCAGTATTTT. Its protein product is CASRLAADTQYF.

This clonotype was counted a few times. This chain connects TRBV11-2 to TRBJ1-2; D not resolved. V was pared by 3 bases and J by 8 bases, with 16 bases between. From germline, CDR1 is SGHAT and CDR2 FQNNGV. CDR3 length: 14 residues. CDR3 DNA: TGTGCCAGCAGCTTCTCCGGGCCCCTTGAGGGCTACACCTTC. It yields the protein CASSFSGPLEGYTF.

This clonotype was recorded a few times. The chain combines TRBV27 with TRBJ2-5; D possibly corresponds to TRBD2 (7 bases). With 5 bases removed from V and 1 base from J, the gap between germline ends came to 11 bases. The CDR3 has 14 residues. Germline assignment: CDR1 MNHEY and CDR2 SMNVEV (reference sequence). This CDR3 reads CASSTRGAQETQYF. The DNA of the CDR3 is TGTGCCAGCAGTACCCGGGGGGCCCAAGAGACCCAGTACTTC.

The chain recombines TRBV7-2 with TRBJ1-2, with D unclear. Looked up from germline, CDR1 is SGHTA and CDR2 is FQGNSA. V gave up 2 bases and J gave up 6 bases, with 10 bases separating them. The CDR3 is 13 residues long. The CDR3 DNA reads TGTGCCAGCAGCTTACGCCATTTGAATGGCTACACCTTC. Encoded protein: CASSLRHLNGYTF.

This clonotype was observed a few times. The V and J genes are TRBV5-1 and TRBJ1-4; D possibly corresponds to TRBD1 (5 bases). The CDR3 has 13 amino acids. Germline loops: CDR1 SGHRS, CDR2 YFSETQ. Between the trimmed V and J ends, which lost 1 base and 7 bases, there was a span of 8 bases. This chain's CDR3 is CASSLWDGEKLFF. CDR3 sequence (DNA): TGCGCCAGCAGCTTGTGGGACGGTGAAAAACTGTTTTTT.

The chain joins TRBV6-2 or TRBV6-3 to TRBJ2-1; 9 bases match TRBD2. With V trimmed by 0 bases and J by 4 bases, 4 bases remained unmatched. Germline V gene data show CDR1 as MNHEY and CDR2 as SVGEGT. The CDR3 is 16 amino acids. The CDR3 reads CASSYSRTSAYNEQFF. CDR3 DNA: TGTGCCAGCAGTTACTCACGGACTAGCGCGTACAATGAGCAGTTCTTC.

This clonotype was seen more than once but under ten times. V is TRBV29-1 and J is TRBJ2-4; 8 bases are a match to TRBD2. V lost 6 bases to trimming and J lost 6 bases; unmatched junction nucleotides: 16. CDR3 length equals 16 residues. CDR1 is SQVTM and CDR2 is ANQGSEA in the germline V gene. The CDR3 nucleotides read TGCAGCGTCCTGCCTGGCCGGACTAGCCGACTAAACATTCAGTACTTC. It is translated as CSVLPGRTSRLNIQYF.